This TCR beta chain was sequenced in a study of cytomegalovirus exposure and HLA in healthy donors. General study results and limits: Testing in vitro showed three CMV-associated chains specific for CMV antigens. Some TCR beta chains (roughly 160 of them) were listed as cytomegalovirus-associated.

The germline gives CDR1 KGHSH, CDR2 LQKENI. There are 20 residues in the CDR3. V lost 6 bases, J lost 1 base, and 19 bases stayed unmatched. The PCR employed 60 Vbeta primers together with 13 Jbeta primers. The data were produced by immunoSEQ multiplex PCR, yet TCRdb's version contains in-frame clones alone and is incomplete. Of about 190,000 clones listed, 70% to 90% are singletons. With respect to this clone: The antigen is undetermined.

The chain recombines TRBV18 with TRBJ2-7, with 12 bases matching TRBD2. Sequenced sample: PBMCs. This TCR was sampled from a woman in her twenties or thirties in good health and CMV-seronegative. CDR3 residues: CASSPPRRSGLAGVSYEQYF. DNA for the CDR3: TGTGCCAGCTCTCCGCCACGCCGTTCGGGACTAGCGGGTGTTTCCTACGAGCAGTACTTC.